The 16 T cell receptor beta chains listed next were all sequenced from one sample in a study of cytomegalovirus exposure and HLA in healthy donors. The PCR used 60 Vbeta and 13 Jbeta primers. Produced via immunoSEQ multiplex PCR; TCRdb's table is partial and in-frame only. The sample contains about 130,000 clones, roughly 76% of which appear only once. Material: PBMCs. These receptors originate from a woman aged 45 to 65 in good health and CMV-seronegative.

The chain is built from TRBV28 and TRBJ2-1; 9 bases align to TRBD2. Per germline, CDR1 MDHEN and CDR2 SYDVKM. Trimming took 5 bases from V and 12 from J; bases not matched to a gene: 11. The CDR3 consists of 14 residues. The CDR3 nucleotides are TGTGCCAGCAGTCCTATAGCGGGAGAGAGGGCGCAGTTCTTC. Protein: CASSPIAGERAQFF.

The chain is built from TRBV4-2 and TRBJ1-5; no clear D gene. This CDR3 has 13 amino acids. The ends were cut back, 0 bases at V and 5 bases at J, with 5 bases in the middle. Germline-derived CDR1 and CDR2 are LGHNA and YNFKEQ. The CDR3 DNA reads as TGTGCCAGCAGCCAAGATCTCTATCAGCCCCAGCATTTT. Its translation: CASSQDLYQPQHF.

This clone was recorded only once. J is TRBJ2-5 and V is TRBV18; D is ambiguous. Between the trimmed V and J ends, which lost 2 bases and 0 bases, there was a span of 7 bases. This CDR3 is 14 amino acids long. CDR1 is KGHSH and CDR2 is LQKENI in the germline V gene. DNA of the CDR3: TGTGCCAGCTCACCATACGCGTACCAAGAGACCCAGTACTTC. It specifies CASSPYAYQETQYF.

This clone has a handful of counts. Mismatch with germline at one junction end may stem from a read error. The chain joins TRBV7-6 to TRBJ1-3; 11 bases fit TRBD1. CDR3 length equals 11 residues. CDR1 SGHVS and CDR2 FNYEAQ come from the germline V gene. The CDR3 region has the DNA TGTGCCAGCAGCGGGACAGGGGGTAATCACTTT. Its protein product is CASSGTGGNHF.

The chain couples TRBV5-6 to TRBJ2-1; 7 bases match TRBD1. The CDR3 contains 13 residues. The germline V gene has CDR1 SGHDT and CDR2 YYEEEE. The CDR3 DNA reads as TGTGCAAGTGTAAGGGGGCAGTACAATGAGCAGTTCTTC. Its protein is CASVRGQYNEQFF.

The gene calls are TRBV28 and TRBJ2-1, with TRBD2 matching 7 bases. This CDR3 is built from 14 residues. Germline values: CDR1 MDHEN, CDR2 SYDVKM. The junction had 6 bases not matched to a gene; V was cut back by 5 bases and J by 5 bases. CDR3 residues: CASSPSGTNNEQFF. The CDR3 nucleotides are TGTGCCAGCAGTCCCTCCGGGACTAACAATGAGCAGTTCTTC.

The chain is built from TRBV30 and TRBJ1-3; D remains ambiguous. V dropped 8 bases and J dropped 0 bases, with 14 bases sitting between them. The germline CDR1 and CDR2 sequences are GTSNPN and SVGIG (reference sequence). CDR3 length: 14 residues. The CDR3 protein is CAVTPGYSGNTIYF. The CDR3, as DNA: TGTGCCGTAACCCCAGGTTACTCTGGAAACACCATATATTTT.

The V and J genes are TRBV4-3 and TRBJ2-1; possibly TRBD2 for D (5 bases). The V and J ends lost 0 bases and 0 bases respectively, with 12 bases between them. The CDR3 contains 17 residues. Germline V gives CDR1 LGHNA, CDR2 YSLEER. The CDR3 nucleotides read TGCGCCAGCAGCCAAGATACATCGGGGAGCTCCTACAATGAGCAGTTCTTC. Translation gives CASSQDTSGSSYNEQFF.

This chain connects TRBV2 to TRBJ1-5, with TRBD1 matching over 7 bases. V dropped 6 bases and J dropped 2; count of bases not matched to a gene: 4. Germline V gives CDR1 SNHLY, CDR2 FYNNEI. This CDR3 is built from 14 residues. The CDR3 DNA reads as TGTGCCAGCAGCGAGGGGGCTGGCAATCAGCCCCAGCATTTT. This sequence encodes CASSEGAGNQPQHF. Combining the CDR3 with reference TRBV2 and TRBJ1-5 gives the whole variable domain EPEVTQTPSHQVTQMGQEVILRCVPISNHLYFYWYRQILGQKVEFLVSFYNNEISEKSEIFDDQFSVERPDGSNFTLKIRSTKLEDSAMYFCASSEGAGNQPQHFGDGTRLSIL.

V usage is TRBV13 and J usage is TRBJ2-1, with 13 positions matching TRBD2. Germline loops: CDR1 PRHDT, CDR2 FYEKMQ (reference sequence). V dropped 5 bases and J dropped 3; count of bases not matched to a gene: 10. This CDR3 is built from 18 residues. The DNA for the CDR3 is TGTGCCAGCAGCCTAAGGGAGGGACTAGCGGGGAACTACAATGAGCAGTTCTTC. Translated: CASSLREGLAGNYNEQFF.

The chain's CDR3 is CASTDGQSGANVLTF. The CDR3 DNA follows: TGTGCCAGCACTGACGGACAGTCTGGGGCCAACGTCCTGACTTTC. V is TRBV2 and J is TRBJ2-6, with D perhaps TRBD1 (6 bases). With 7 bases removed from V and 1 base from J, the gap between germline ends came to 11 bases. CDR1 is SNHLY, CDR2 FYNNEI, per germline. The CDR3 is made up of 15 amino acids.

The rearrangement joins TRBV10-3 to TRBJ2-7, with D possibly matching TRBD2 (6 bases). Trimming removed 0 bases from V and 0 bases from J, with 18 bases in between. Germline CDR1 is ENHRY and CDR2 is SYGVKD. There are 18 residues in the CDR3. The CDR3 reads CAISESVPGTSSSYEQYF. The CDR3 DNA sequence: TGTGCCATCAGTGAGTCCGTCCCCGGGACTTCCTCCTCCTACGAGCAGTACTTC.

This clone was detected only a few times. The rearrangement links TRBV28 to TRBJ1-3; TRBD1 might be the D (6 bases). Trimming removed 6 bases at V and 4 bases at J, with 13 bases between. The CDR3 is 14 amino acids. Germline V lookup: CDR1 MDHEN, CDR2 SYDVKM. DNA of the CDR3: TGTGCCAGCAGACCAGCAGGGGTCGGAAACACCATATATTTT. Translation: CASRPAGVGNTIYF. Full variable domain (rest looked up from reference TRBV28 and TRBJ1-3): DVKVTQSSRYLVKRTGEKVFLECVQDMDHENMFWYRQDPGLGLRLIYFSYDVKMKEKGDIPEGYSVSREKKERFSLILESASTNQTSMYLCASRPAGVGNTIYFGEGSWLTVV.

The V and J genes are TRBV6-1 and TRBJ2-7; 8 bases agree with TRBD1. The CDR3 runs to 14 residues. CDR1 is MNHNS and CDR2 is SASEGT in the germline V gene. V was pared by 3 bases and J by 0 bases, with 1 base of the junction left unmatched. CDR3 sequence: CASSDRGHSYEQYF. CDR3 nucleotides: TGTGCCAGCAGTGACAGGGGGCACTCCTACGAGCAGTACTTC.

In its sample, this clone was seen a few times. This sequence joins TRBV6-5 and TRBJ2-1; D may be TRBD1 (5 bases). V shed 6 bases and J shed 0 bases, with 9 bases lying between them. The CDR3 runs to 14 residues. The germline gives CDR1 MNHEY, CDR2 SVGAGI. CDR3 region: CASSRAASYNEQFF. The CDR3 region has the DNA TGTGCCAGCAGCAGGGCGGCCTCCTACAATGAGCAGTTCTTC.

This clone was recorded only once. This chain joins TRBV9 and TRBJ1-6; D is perhaps TRBD1 (6 bases). V dropped 4 bases and J dropped 7 bases, with 18 bases sitting between them. The CDR3 runs 16 residues. Germline assignment: CDR1 SGDLS and CDR2 YYNGEE. The DNA of the CDR3 is TGTGCCAGCAGCAGGGAACAGGGAGTGTTGAATTCACCCCTCCACTTT. Translating gives CASSREQGVLNSPLHF.